A selection of T cell receptor beta chains follows, all from one sample in a study of blood T cell repertoires in COVID-19. Method: immunoSEQ multiplex PCR; TCRdb's copy keeps in-frame clones and lacks some. The sample includes 150,000 to 200,000 clones, about four fifths of them seen just once. The source material was peripheral blood. These receptors were obtained from an elderly woman with COVID-19, enrolled during active disease. Each CDR3 is given without its conserved first and last residue. Each record gives: J gene, V gene, clone size, CDR3 protein. Only some rows state a clone size, as once, few, many or a class for expanded clones.

>TRBJ2-3|TRBV5-1|once
ASSPGSRDTQY
>TRBJ2-7|TRBV5-5|-
ASGAVVGGGEQY
>TRBJ1-2|TRBV6-5|-
ASRRDRGYGYT
>TRBJ1-6|TRBV7-8|-
ASSLDTGQGNSPLH
>TRBJ2-3|TRBV5-1|-
ASSPRLSTDTQY
>TRBJ2-2|TRBV19|once
ASTPLGTSSRTGELF
>TRBJ1-2|TRBV4-1|few
ASSPEQGFGVYGYT
>TRBJ2-2|TRBV30|-
AWSALAGAGELF
>TRBJ1-1|TRBV10-3|-
AISGTGMATEAF
>TRBJ1-3|TRBV14|once
ASSLKMGTNSGNTIY
>TRBJ2-2|TRBV19|-
ASRRGANTGELF
>TRBJ1-1|TRBV19|-
ASNRNTEAF
>TRBJ2-1|TRBV2|few
ASSEARSDEQF
>TRBJ1-2|TRBV12-3/TRBV12-4|once
ASSLSREVGYT
>TRBJ1-2|TRBV9|few
ASSPSGTPNYGYT
>TRBJ2-1|TRBV18|few
ASSRSIAGTGNEQF
>TRBJ1-1|TRBV12-3/TRBV12-4|-
ASATSGEAF
>TRBJ1-5|TRBV30|once
AWSVNLGGTNQPQH
>TRBJ2-7|TRBV10-3|-
AIGIEGVLGSYEQY
>TRBJ2-5|TRBV9|once
ASSVAGGNGQETQY
>TRBJ2-7|TRBV7-9|-
ASSLANSRQGKY
>TRBJ2-7|TRBV27|-
ASSLSIAGGIYEQY
>TRBJ1-1|TRBV6-5|-
ASSYGQGGETEAF
>TRBJ2-5|TRBV19|-
ASGTGGSQETQY
>TRBJ1-1|TRBV19|-
ASSSQGASNTEAF
>TRBJ2-7|TRBV5-1|-
ASSLTQNHEQY
>TRBJ2-1|TRBV12-5|-
ASGLTGGGNEQF
>TRBJ1-5|TRBV24-1|-
ATRKRGPNQPQH
>TRBJ1-4|TRBV5-1|once
ASSSALSGEKLF
>TRBJ2-1|TRBV2|-
ASSDPGRVREDEQF
>TRBJ1-2|TRBV4-1|-
ASSQQTGIYGYT
>TRBJ1-3|TRBV27|few
ASSLSPAGLSGNTIY
>TRBJ2-3|TRBV5-6|-
ASSVWGRGTDTQY
>TRBJ2-5|TRBV5-6|-
ASSLKSGQGGETQY
>TRBJ2-3|TRBV5-4|-
ASSLGGDTDTQY
>TRBJ1-2|TRBV6-2/TRBV6-3|-
ASSYPDRRSYGYT
>TRBJ2-3|TRBV9|-
ASSVVGVAGVGDTQY
>TRBJ2-1|TRBV5-1|-
ASSFGTSGNEQF
>TRBJ1-2|TRBV28|-
ASSLSLGHSITNYGYT